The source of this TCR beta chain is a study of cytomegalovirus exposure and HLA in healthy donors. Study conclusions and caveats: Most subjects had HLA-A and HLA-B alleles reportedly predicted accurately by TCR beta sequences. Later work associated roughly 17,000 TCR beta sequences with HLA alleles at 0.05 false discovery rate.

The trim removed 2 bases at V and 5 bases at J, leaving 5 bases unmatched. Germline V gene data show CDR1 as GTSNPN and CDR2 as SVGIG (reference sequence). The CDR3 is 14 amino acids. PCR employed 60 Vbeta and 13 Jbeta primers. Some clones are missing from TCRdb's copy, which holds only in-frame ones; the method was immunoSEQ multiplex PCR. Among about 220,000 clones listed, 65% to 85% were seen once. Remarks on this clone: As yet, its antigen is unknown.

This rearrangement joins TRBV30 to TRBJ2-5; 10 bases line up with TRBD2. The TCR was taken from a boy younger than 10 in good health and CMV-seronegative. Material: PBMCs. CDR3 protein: CAWSPSGRGETQYF. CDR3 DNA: TGTGCCTGGAGTCCTAGCGGGAGAGGGGAGACCCAGTACTTC.